What follows describes a single T cell receptor beta chain. This clonotype has at least ten counts. The antigen this receptor binds is unknown. No base quality values were provided; no much bigger clone lies one nucleotide off. The data stem from a study of T-cell reconstitution after alpha-beta-depleted transplantation in children (dated by TCRdb to the mid-2010s). Study-wide context: Using TCR repertoire profiling, the study followed T-cell immune reconstitution in a quantitative way in children after TCRalphabeta/CD19-depleted allogeneic hematopoietic cell transplantation.

Library generation was performed with PCR. The run used an Illumina HiSeq 2500. Molecular barcoding was employed in the preparation of TCR libraries, with unique molecular identifiers being used to normalize TCRbeta repertoire quantification. Through fastp at Q25 and MiXCR, TCRdb rebuilt clones from the public reads, retaining in-frame beta chains. Identical CDR3 proteins give one entry, which carries the most common genes and DNA. For this sample the table gives a few thousand distinct CDR3 sequences, of which approximately 27% were detected only once. The top ten hold 36% of the sample. Inclusive of the bounding cysteine and phenylalanine, the CDR3 is 12 residues long. Only the CDR3 region is kept as DNA, spanning 36 bases read in frame from base 1. CDR1 and CDR2 (ENHRY, SYGVKD) derive from the germline V gene. V was cut back by 3 bases and J by 6 bases, leaving a gap of 6 bases between them. On the study overall, not on this receptor specifically: Over the following months the frequencies of hyperexpanded clones went down, and after one year T-cell counts and TCRbeta diversity were mostly credited to newly produced T cells. The high TCRbeta diversity at day 60 in some patients was ascribed to recipient T cells and intrathymic progenitors that had survived conditioning. The apparently early recovery of alphabetaT-cell counts about two months after transplant reportedly depended on only several hundred rapidly expanded clones that came from non-depleted graft cells.

In light of the paper, this sample's time point label describes: day 60 (about 2 months) after transplantation. What the treatment or condition label conveys for this sample: allogeneic hematopoietic cell transplantation with graft depleted of TCRalphabeta T cells and CD19 B cells. Transplant recipients were children who received TCRalphabeta/CD19-depleted allogeneic hematopoietic cell grafts. Recombination linked TRBV10-3 to TRBJ1-5; the D gene identity is not certain. The clonotype comes from a male patient between 2 and 15 years old who had a stem cell transplant for acute lymphoblastic leukemia, so the T cells may come from the graft donor. The starting material was PBMCs, mostly from graft donor cells, obtained 60 days after TCRalphabeta/CD19-depleted stem cell transplant. In nucleotides, the sequence is TGTGCCATCAGTGAAATAGGTCAGCCCCAGCATTTT. It codes for CAISEIGQPQHF.